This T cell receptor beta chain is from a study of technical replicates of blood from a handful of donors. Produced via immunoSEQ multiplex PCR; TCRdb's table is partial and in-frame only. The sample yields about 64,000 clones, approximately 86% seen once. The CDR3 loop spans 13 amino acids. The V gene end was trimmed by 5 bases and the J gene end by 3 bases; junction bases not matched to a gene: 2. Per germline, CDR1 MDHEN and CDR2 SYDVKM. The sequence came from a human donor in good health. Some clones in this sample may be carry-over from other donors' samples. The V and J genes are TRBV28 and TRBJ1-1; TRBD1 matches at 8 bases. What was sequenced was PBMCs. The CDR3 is CASSPGGYTEAFF. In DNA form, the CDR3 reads TGTGCCAGCAGTCCAGGGGGCTACACTGAAGCTTTCTTT.